This is a list of T cell receptor beta chains from one sample in a study of T cell changes during pregnancy in multiple sclerosis. Here immunoSEQ multiplex PCR was the method, and the copy in TCRdb shows in-frame clones only, minus some. The sample contains some 53,000 clones, 85% to 95% of which appear only once. Specimen: CD4+ T cells from peripheral blood mononuclear cells, collected in the third trimester of pregnancy. These receptors were obtained from a female donor with multiple sclerosis, enrolled in a pregnancy study. Each CDR3 is given with its conserved first and last residue. Fields, in order: V gene, clone size, CDR3 protein. Not all rows give a size; the values are once, few, many and, for expanded clones, a class.

TRBV2 | . | CASSQMREPNNEQYF
TRBV27 | . | CASPSGTGYSPLHF
TRBV9 | . | CASSAQGIGNEQFF
TRBV9 | . | CASSVSGAMNTEAFF
TRBV5-1 | . | CASRRSGVITDTQYF
TRBV7-9 | . | CASSSTGDLGYTF
TRBV5-4 | . | CASSLVGANVLTF
TRBV9 | . | CASSVATPGNTIYF
TRBV4-1 | once | CASSQEGSGLWPQHF
TRBV6-1 | . | CASYSGLYNEQFF
TRBV2 | . | CASRGRDEQYF
TRBV6-5 | . | CASSERPGLYTQYF
TRBV6-5 | . | CASSYSESAQYF
TRBV7-9 | once | CASSSTTSNYGYTF
TRBV7-9 | . | CASSLGSAAVEAFF
TRBV2 | once | CASSEWRRGGELFF
TRBV27 | . | CASSFTGIDGYTF
TRBV18 | . | CASSPLQSGGTGELFF
TRBV7-9 | . | CASSLEGAIGEQYF
TRBV5-6 | . | CASSLAGVGANEKLFF
TRBV18 | once | CASSPPQAGYGYTF
TRBV18 | . | CASSPGRGNTEAFF
TRBV7-6 | few | CASSLAPVNTEAFF
TRBV18 | once | CASSPLDTGGPNYGYTF
TRBV11-1 | . | CASRYTGGYEQYF
TRBV6-1 | . | CASSLKGGDEQFF
TRBV2 | . | CASSGREDTEAFF
TRBV10-2 | . | CASSAPGGTEAFF
TRBV9 | . | CASSVEGRGWGYTF
TRBV10-3 | . | CAISGGTGGKTEAFF
TRBV7-6 | . | CASSPLGGTGNYGYTF
TRBV18 | . | CASSPGHSNTEAFF
TRBV5-1 | . | CASSRTHRASGSLSYNEQFF
TRBV11-2 | . | CASSSGNTGELFF
TRBV6-5 | . | CASSRREGGETQYF
TRBV6-5 | . | CASSYRPLGLGEQYF
TRBV5-1 | . | CASSQGTNEKLFF
TRBV7-9 | . | CASIPPRPGMNTEAFF
TRBV2 | . | CASSERWGETEAFF
TRBV7-2 | . | CASSLSGSDTQYF
TRBV6-6 | . | CASRPIGQGSINEQYF
TRBV5-6 | . | CASSSTGRYEQFF
TRBV7-3 | . | CASRQGASGELFF
TRBV5-6 | . | CASSEGVGYNEQFF
TRBV7-9 | . | CASKSDSLGKDTGELFF
TRBV28 | few | CASSFWDTYGYTF
TRBV5-1 | . | CASSLIAGDPYEQYF
TRBV7-2 | . | CASSLTANEQFF
TRBV2 | few | CASSEVPYGYTF
TRBV5-1 | once | CASSIQQNTEAFF
TRBV6-6 | . | CASSYSTPGVTEQFF
TRBV2 | . | CASSELAGRAPREQFF
TRBV15 | few | CATSPTGGLHVTTDTQYF
TRBV7-9 | few | CASSLGEGQGRTQPQHF
TRBV5-6 | once | CASSLGGLNTEAFF
TRBV5-1 | . | CASSREGANYGYTF